Listed below are T cell receptor beta chains from one sample, sequenced in a study of Ad26.COV2.S vaccination and SARS-CoV-2 variants. Some clones are missing from TCRdb's copy, which holds only in-frame ones; the method was immunoSEQ multiplex PCR. The sample includes some 350,000 clones, 85% of them seen just once. The sample here was peripheral blood, taken in a trial of Ad26.COV2.S vaccine versus placebo. The receptors were sampled from a person between 18 and 60 years old who received the Ad26.COV2.S COVID-19 vaccine or a placebo. Each CDR3 is given with its conserved first and last residue. A D gene is named only where the DNA matches it firmly. Some rows have no size entry. The others give once, few or many, or a class for an expanded clone.

-	14	TRBV5-1	TRBJ2-4	-	TGCGCCAGCAGTGAGACTAGGCCCAAAAACATTCAGTACTTC	CASSETRPKNIQYF
TRBD1	18	TRBV29-1	TRBJ2-3	-	TGCAGCGCCTCGGGACAGGGGGGGTTAACGCGGGGTCCTCATACGCAGTATTTT	CSASGQGGLTRGPHTQYF
TRBD1	15	TRBV2	TRBJ2-7	-	TGTGCCAGCAGTCGCGGACAGGGGGCGCCGGTCGAGCAGTACTTC	CASSRGQGAPVEQYF
TRBD1	13	TRBV12-3/TRBV12-4	TRBJ1-2	-	TGTGCCAGCAGCCGACAGGGGAACTATGGCTACACCTTC	CASSRQGNYGYTF
-	14	TRBV7-2	TRBJ2-5	-	TGTGCCAGCAGCTTACGAACTTGGGGAGAGACCCAGTACTTC	CASSLRTWGETQYF
-	15	TRBV4-3	TRBJ1-1	-	TGCGCCAGCAGCCAAGATAACAGCATGAACACTGAAGCTTTCTTT	CASSQDNSMNTEAFF
TRBD2	16	TRBV5-4	TRBJ2-5	-	TGTGCCAGCAGCTTGGCCGGACTAGCGGGAGTGGAGACCCAGTACTTC	CASSLAGLAGVETQYF
-	14	TRBV5-6	TRBJ2-3	once	TGTGCCAGCAGCTCCATATACCCCACAGATACGCAGTATTTT	CASSSIYPTDTQYF
-	14	TRBV24-1	TRBJ2-1	-	TGTGCCACCAGTGCGGCCAGCTCCTACAATGAGCAGTTCTTC	CATSAASSYNEQFF
TRBD1	13	TRBV7-2	TRBJ1-1	-	TGTGCCAGCAGCCTGGGACAGGGAGCTGAAGCTTTCTTT	CASSLGQGAEAFF
-	17	TRBV9	TRBJ1-3	-	TGTGCCAGCAGCGCCCAGCCTTACGGCTTCTCTGGAAACACCATATATTTT	CASSAQPYGFSGNTIYF
-	15	TRBV5-6	TRBJ1-3	many	TGTGCCAGCAGCCCTCGACTGCTCTCTGGAAACACCATATATTTT	CASSPRLLSGNTIYF
-	17	TRBV5-5	TRBJ1-2	-	TGTGCCAGCATCCCCTTCGCTATACGGACCTCGGACTATGGCTACACCTTC	CASIPFAIRTSDYGYTF
-	15	TRBV27	TRBJ2-1	-	TGTGCCAGCAGTTTAGGGACTCAGCCGATCAATGAGCAGTTCTTC	CASSLGTQPINEQFF
TRBD2	16	TRBV28	TRBJ2-1	-	TGTGCCAGCAGTTCGGGGGGACTAGCGGGGTACAATGAGCAGTTCTTC	CASSSGGLAGYNEQFF
TRBD2	16	TRBV18	TRBJ2-5	once	TGTGCCAGCTCACCGTCGTTGGGCGGGGGACCAGAGACCCAGTACTTC	CASSPSLGGGPETQYF
TRBD2	14	TRBV27	TRBJ2-7	few	TGTGCCAGCAGTTTATTTGGGAGGGCCCACGAGCAGTACTTC	CASSLFGRAHEQYF
-	12	TRBV18	TRBJ2-1	-	TGTGCCAGCGCCCGACGGTTCAATGAGCAGTTCTTC	CASARRFNEQFF
-	13	TRBV7-9	TRBJ1-5	-	TGTGCCAGCAGCGCCCTTACAGGGCTCCCCCAGCATTTT	CASSALTGLPQHF
-	12	TRBV5-1	TRBJ1-1	-	TGCGCCAGCAGCTTGGTGGGCCCTAACGCTTTCTTT	CASSLVGPNAFF
-	13	TRBV11-2	TRBJ1-2	-	TGTGCCAGCAGCTTCGACAGTAACTATGGCTACACCTTC	CASSFDSNYGYTF
-	17	TRBV27	TRBJ2-2	few	TGTGCCAGCAGTTTAGGAGGGTCCGGGTCCCTAAGCTGGGAGCTGTTTTTT	CASSLGGSGSLSWELFF
-	15	TRBV7-6	TRBJ1-1	-	TGTGCCAGCAGCTTAGCTGGGGGGGTGAACACTGAAGCTTTCTTT	CASSLAGGVNTEAFF
TRBD2	15	TRBV2	TRBJ2-2	-	TGTGCCAGCAGTGGGACTAGCGGGGAGCCCGGGGAGCTGTTTTTT	CASSGTSGEPGELFF
TRBD2	15	TRBV7-2	TRBJ2-3	-	TGTGCCAGCAGCTTTGGTCTAGCGGGGTCAGATACGCAGTATTTT	CASSFGLAGSDTQYF
TRBD1	14	TRBV11-3	TRBJ2-2	-	TGTGCCAGCAGCTTCCAGGGGGCAACCGGGGAGCTGTTTTTT	CASSFQGATGELFF
-	12	TRBV20-1	TRBJ2-3	once	TGCAGTGCTAGTTCAGCAACAGATACGCAGTATTTT	CSASSATDTQYF
-	16	TRBV25-1	TRBJ1-5	-	TGTGCCAGCAGTGAACAGGGTGGGGGGCACAATCAGCCCCAGCATTTT	CASSEQGGGHNQPQHF
TRBD2	15	TRBV19	TRBJ2-1	-	TGTGCCAGTAGGCCGGGACTAAGCACCTACAATGAGCAGTTCTTC	CASRPGLSTYNEQFF
TRBD2	15	TRBV10-3	TRBJ2-7	-	TGTGCCATCAGTGGAGGGACTAGCGGGAGCAACGAGCAGTACTTC	CAISGGTSGSNEQYF
-	14	TRBV10-3	TRBJ1-6	-	TGTGCCATCAGGGGCGGGACCGACGGGCCACCCCTCCACTTT	CAIRGGTDGPPLHF
TRBD2	18	TRBV3-1/TRBV3-2	TRBJ2-5	-	TGTGCCAGCAGCCAAGACCGGCTAGCGGGAAAGTTCACAGAGACCCAGTACTTC	CASSQDRLAGKFTETQYF
-	13	TRBV6-2/TRBV6-3	TRBJ1-2	-	TGTGCCAGCAGCCCGACCGGCGGGACGGGCTACACCTTC	CASSPTGGTGYTF
-	17	TRBV18	TRBJ2-1	-	TGTGCCAGCTCACCACTGGGGGCGGGAGTAGTAGACAATGAGCAGTTCTTC	CASSPLGAGVVDNEQFF
-	16	TRBV19	TRBJ1-6	-	TGTGCCAGTAGTATAGCCTCACCACGTTATAATTCACCCCTCCACTTT	CASSIASPRYNSPLHF
-	16	TRBV7-2	TRBJ2-5	-	TGTGCCAGCAGCTTAAGGGGGGCGGGGCCTTGGGAGACCCAGTACTTC	CASSLRGAGPWETQYF
TRBD1	17	TRBV6-2/TRBV6-3	TRBJ1-5	few	TGTGCCAGCAGCCCTACGACAGGGGGCTCTGGCAATCAGCCCCAGCATTTT	CASSPTTGGSGNQPQHF